Listed below are T cell receptor beta chains from one sample, sequenced in a study of regulatory and conventional T cells in RAG deficiency. Clones were read by immunoSEQ multiplex PCR, and TCRdb kept only the in-frame ones, dropping some. The sample lists 6,000 or so clones, 85% to 95% seen once, with 49% in the top ten. Sequencing was carried out using CD8+ T cells sorted from blood. The receptors were gathered from a human donor with RAG deficiency presenting as severe combined immunodeficiency. The CDR3 runs from the conserved cysteine through the conserved F or W. Each record gives: V gene, clone size, J gene, D gene, CDR3 protein, CDR3 DNA. D genes are given only for firm matches. A clone size is listed for some rows: how often the clone was seen (once, few, many), or a class if it is expanded.

>TRBV5-6|NA|TRBJ2-6|NA
CASSLSGANVLTF
TGTGCCAGCAGCTTAAGCGGGGCCAACGTCCTGACTTTC
>TRBV13|NA|TRBJ1-5|NA
CASSRSRDSNQPQHF
TGTGCCAGCAGCCGGTCCCGGGATAGCAATCAGCCCCAGCATTTT
>TRBV11-2|once|TRBJ2-7|TRBD1
CASSLGQGVHEQYF
TGTGCCAGCAGCTTAGGGCAGGGGGTCCACGAGCAGTACTTC
>TRBV19|once|TRBJ2-2|NA
CASSILQVAPRELFF
TGTGCCAGTAGTATACTCCAGGTCGCTCCCCGGGAGCTGTTTTTT
>TRBV2|NA|TRBJ1-2|NA
CASSGRINYGYTF
TGTGCCAGCAGCGGGAGGATCAACTATGGCTACACCTTC
>TRBV11-3|NA|TRBJ2-1|TRBD1
CASSLAGGAYNEQFF
TGTGCCAGCAGCTTAGCAGGGGGCGCCTACAATGAGCAGTTCTTC
>TRBV9|NA|TRBJ1-2|NA
CASSGGTVLYGYTF
TGTGCCAGCAGCGGGGGGACGGTCCTCTATGGCTACACCTTC
>TRBV7-9|NA|TRBJ2-6|NA
CASSLKEAPPSSGANVLTF
TGTGCCAGCAGCTTAAAGGAGGCCCCTCCTTCCTCTGGGGCCAACGTCCTGACTTTC
>TRBV29-1|NA|TRBJ2-7|NA
CSVATGSSYEQYF
TGCAGCGTCGCCACAGGGAGCTCCTACGAGCAGTACTTC
>TRBV7-2|once|TRBJ2-2|NA
CASSPNTGELFF
TGTGCCAGCAGCCCGAACACCGGGGAGCTGTTTTTT
>TRBV5-1|NA|TRBJ2-7|TRBD1
CASSWGTGGYEQYF
TGCGCCAGCAGCTGGGGGACAGGGGGCTACGAGCAGTACTTC
>TRBV5-1|few|TRBJ2-2|NA
CASSLARATGELFF
TGCGCCAGCAGCTTGGCCAGGGCCACCGGGGAGCTGTTTTTT
>TRBV9|NA|TRBJ2-5|NA
CASSVGGSSGAQYF
TGTGCCAGCAGCGTAGGTGGCAGCTCAGGGGCCCAGTACTTC
>TRBV9|NA|TRBJ2-1|TRBD1
CASSAGGRDRGSHNEQFF
TGTGCCAGCAGCGCCGGGGGCCGGGACAGGGGCTCCCACAATGAGCAGTTCTTC
>TRBV7-9|NA|TRBJ2-4|TRBD1
CASSPNRGRGVKNIQYF
TGTGCCAGCAGCCCCAACAGGGGAAGGGGAGTCAAAAACATTCAGTACTTC
>TRBV4-3|NA|TRBJ1-4|NA
CASSQDSGLYEKLFF
TGCGCCAGCAGCCAAGACTCAGGACTGTATGAAAAACTGTTTTTT
>TRBV7-9|NA|TRBJ2-3|NA
CASTSRDGRDTDTQYF
TGTGCCAGCACTTCCCGGGACGGGAGAGACACAGATACGCAGTATTTT
>TRBV5-8|once|TRBJ2-7|NA
CASSLAYEQYF
TGTGCCAGCAGCTTGGCCTACGAGCAGTACTTC
>TRBV4-2|NA|TRBJ2-1|NA
CASSLLGSHGVNEQFF
TGTGCCAGCAGCTTACTCGGGAGCCACGGGGTCAATGAGCAGTTCTTC
>TRBV4-3|NA|TRBJ2-1|NA
CASSTAEGNEQFF
TGCGCCAGCAGTACAGCGGAAGGCAATGAGCAGTTCTTC
>TRBV20-1|NA|TRBJ2-4|TRBD1
CSARQGYIQYF
TGCAGTGCCCGACAGGGATACATTCAGTACTTC
>TRBV27|NA|TRBJ1-1|NA
CASSLVSSNTEAFF
TGTGCCAGCAGCCTGGTCAGTTCTAACACTGAAGCTTTCTTT
>TRBV2|NA|TRBJ1-1|NA
CASRGQANTEAFF
TGTGCCAGCAGGGGACAAGCGAACACTGAAGCTTTCTTT
>TRBV15|NA|TRBJ1-2|NA
CATRKDYGYTF
TGTGCCACCCGGAAGGATTATGGCTACACCTTC
>TRBV11-2|NA|TRBJ2-7|TRBD1
CASSATGGSYEQYF
TGTGCCAGCAGTGCCACAGGGGGCTCCTACGAGCAGTACTTC
>TRBV4-1|few|TRBJ2-7|NA
CASSQRPTYEQYF
TGCGCCAGCAGCCAAAGACCGACCTACGAGCAGTACTTC
>TRBV28|NA|TRBJ2-2|NA
CASSFLSATNTGELFF
TGTGCCAGCAGTTTTCTCAGCGCAACGAACACCGGGGAGCTGTTTTTT
>TRBV9|NA|TRBJ2-7|TRBD1
CASSETGYEQYF
TGTGCCAGCAGCGAGACAGGGTACGAGCAGTACTTC
>TRBV4-3|NA|TRBJ2-7|TRBD1
CASSQYRGSYEQYF
TGCGCCAGCAGCCAGTACAGGGGCTCCTACGAGCAGTACTTC
>TRBV4-1|NA|TRBJ2-3|NA
CASSPYPPGHSSTDTQYF
TGCGCCAGCAGCCCTTACCCCCCGGGACATTCTTCCACAGATACGCAGTATTTT
>TRBV10-3|once|TRBJ2-7|TRBD1
CAISDPDRGNLYEQYF
TGTGCCATCAGTGATCCGGACAGGGGGAACCTCTACGAGCAGTACTTC
>TRBV4-1|NA|TRBJ2-5|NA
CASSQGAAQYF
TGCGCCAGCAGCCAAGGGGCGGCCCAGTACTTC
>TRBV27|NA|TRBJ1-1|NA
CASSWGMNTEAFF
TGTGCCAGCAGTTGGGGGATGAACACTGAAGCTTTCTTT
>TRBV28|NA|TRBJ1-2|NA
CASSLLGAQGYTF
TGTGCCAGCAGTTTATTGGGGGCGCAAGGCTACACCTTC
>TRBV9|NA|TRBJ2-1|NA
CASSVNNEQFF
TGTGCCAGCAGCGTAAACAATGAGCAGTTCTTC
>TRBV5-1|NA|TRBJ2-7|TRBD2
CASSPRGGRRTSGLSYEQYF
TGCGCCAGCAGCCCTAGAGGGGGGCGTAGGACTAGCGGACTCTCCTACGAGCAGTACTTC
>TRBV27|once|TRBJ2-1|NA
CASSLRQAGNEQFF
TGTGCCAGCAGTTTAAGACAGGCGGGAAATGAGCAGTTCTTC
>TRBV5-1|NA|TRBJ2-7|TRBD1
CASKGASYEQYF
TGCGCCAGCAAGGGGGCCTCCTACGAGCAGTACTTC
>TRBV19|NA|TRBJ2-7|NA
CASSPSSSYEQYF
TGTGCCAGTAGCCCTTCGTCGTCCTACGAGCAGTACTTC
>TRBV10-3|NA|TRBJ1-1|NA
CASQGLNTEAFF
TGTGCCTCCCAGGGGCTTAACACTGAAGCTTTCTTT
>TRBV7-9|NA|TRBJ1-1|TRBD1
CASSTRTGRAFF
TGTGCCAGCAGCACCAGGACAGGGCGAGCTTTCTTT
>TRBV27|NA|TRBJ2-1|NA
CASSLLTAYNEQFF
TGTGCCAGCAGTTTATTGACAGCGTACAATGAGCAGTTCTTC
>TRBV7-3|NA|TRBJ2-3|NA
CASSSTGPVDTQYF
TGTGCCAGCAGCTCCACCGGGCCCGTAGATACGCAGTATTTT
>TRBV30|NA|TRBJ2-7|TRBD1
CAWSVGQGYEQYF
TGTGCCTGGAGTGTGGGACAGGGGTACGAGCAGTACTTC
>TRBV19|once|TRBJ2-7|TRBD2
CASKSGLAGGSEQYF
TGTGCCAGTAAATCGGGACTAGCGGGAGGGAGCGAGCAGTACTTC
>TRBV27|NA|TRBJ2-3|NA
CASSLWDTQYF
TGTGCCAGCAGTTTATGGGATACGCAGTATTTT
>TRBV4-1|few|TRBJ2-5|NA
CASRGETQYF
TGCGCCAGCAGGGGAGAGACCCAGTACTTC